This entry lists 25 T cell receptor beta chains sequenced from one sample in a study of blood T cells in healthy people across ages. A J-beta primer mix and a sample-barcoded 5' primer were used in a second PCR of roughly 6 to 11 cycles. MiXCR was run by TCRdb on the 5' RACE reads, yielding one entry per CDR3 protein. The table has hundreds of thousands of distinct CDR3 sequences, 30% to 45% seen once. Sequenced material: blood. All receptors derive from a man aged 18 to 35 in good health.

Concerning this clonotype itself: Given a much more abundant clone one base away, this may be a read error. The chain is built from TRBV7-8 and TRBJ2-1, with a weak D call TRBD1 (7 bases). The J call may be mistaken, given a closer DNA end match to TRBJ2-7. CDR3 length: 13 residues. CDR1 SGHVS and CDR2 FQNEAQ come from the germline V gene. This chain's CDR3 is CASSRGTVYEQYF. The CDR3 DNA sequence: TGTGCCAGCAGCCGGGGGACAGTTTACGAGCAGTACTTC.

The table lists this clonotype with a few counts. This chain uses TRBV20-1 with TRBJ1-5, with D perhaps TRBD1 (6 bases). CDR1 and CDR2 from the germline V gene are DFQATT and SNEGSKA (reference sequence). V lost 3 bases, J lost 0 bases, and 12 bases lay in between. The CDR3 covers 15 residues. CDR3 amino acids: CSARDRLVSNQPQHF. The CDR3 DNA reads as TGCAGTGCTAGGGACAGACTGGTTAGCAATCAGCCCCAGCATTTT.

The rearrangement links TRBV20-1 to TRBJ2-4, with D tentatively TRBD1 (5 bases). There are 13 residues in the CDR3. Looked up from germline, CDR1 is DFQATT and CDR2 is SNEGSKA (reference sequence). The V end lost 5 bases, the J end lost 3 bases, and 11 bases lay between the germline ends. CDR3 in amino acids: CSAWGRVKNIQYF. CDR3 nucleotides: TGCAGTGCTTGGGGCAGGGTCAAAAACATTCAGTACTTC.

The V and J genes are TRBV7-3 and TRBJ2-3; 9 bases are shared with TRBD2. J lost 4 bases, V lost 0 bases, and 5 bases had no gene match. The CDR3 is 16 residues long. Germline V CDR1 and CDR2: SGHTA, FQGTGA. The CDR3 here is CASSLTGGGAADTQYF. In nucleotides, the CDR3 is TGTGCCAGCAGCTTAACGGGCGGGGGGGCCGCAGATACGCAGTATTTT.

The CDR3 DNA is TGTGCCAGCAAGTCGAATACAGGGGGGCAGTACTTC. It specifies CASKSNTGGQYF. The rearrangement uses TRBV12-3 or TRBV12-4 and TRBJ2-7; 8 nucleotides align to TRBD1. The CDR3 contains 12 residues. J lost 9 bases, V lost 7 bases, and 8 bases had no gene match.

This clonotype has just a few counts. The genes are TRBV12-3 or TRBV12-4 and TRBJ2-7; possible D gene TRBD2, 5 bases. This CDR3 contains 15 residues. With 5 bases removed from V and 3 bases from J, the gap between germline ends came to 17 bases. DNA for the CDR3: TGTGCCAGCAGTGGCCCCCGGGAAATCGACTACGAGCAGTACTTC. This encodes CASSGPREIDYEQYF.

The rearrangement joins TRBV12-3 or TRBV12-4 to TRBJ2-7; either TRBD1 or TRBD2 may fit D (6 bases each). The ends were cut back, 4 bases at V and 5 bases at J, with 30 bases in the middle. The CDR3 extends over 19 amino acids. CDR3 sequence reads: CASSSLTGGWNPKVNEQYF. The CDR3 DNA sequence: TGTGCCAGCAGTTCCCTCACCGGGGGCTGGAACCCAAAAGTAAACGAGCAGTACTTC.

Notes on this clonotype: Just one base apart from a much larger clone, this may be a read error. The genes are TRBV20-1 and TRBJ2-1; TRBD2 matches 11 bases. Germline assignment: CDR1 DFQATT and CDR2 SNEGSKA (reference sequence). The CDR3 is made up of 12 amino acids. V lost 4 bases to trimming and J lost 10 bases; unmatched junction nucleotides: 3. In nucleotides, the CDR3 is TGCAGTGCTATGAGACTAGCGGGGGAGCAGTTCTTC. Translated: CSAMRLAGEQFF.

V gene TRBV12-3 or TRBV12-4 combines with J gene TRBJ1-6; maybe TRBD1 (5 bases). The CDR3 runs to 16 residues. Between the trimmed V and J ends, which lost 5 bases and 8 bases, there was a span of 19 bases. CDR3 amino acids: CASSLIMGPTDSPLHF. DNA for the CDR3: TGTGCCAGCAGTCTCATTATGGGACCGACGGATTCACCCCTCCACTTT.

This clonotype came up many times. The CDR3 is CAIWKGVGSGQYF. The CDR3, as DNA: TGTGCCATTTGGAAAGGGGTTGGTAGTGGGCAGTACTTC. The chain links TRBV27 to TRBJ2-7, with a tentative D call TRBD1 (5 bases). Deletions cut 10 bases from V and 9 bases from J, with 22 bases between. Germline V gives CDR1 MNHEY, CDR2 SMNVEV (reference sequence). The CDR3 has 13 amino acids.

The V and J genes are TRBV3-1 and TRBJ2-4, with 14 nucleotides matching TRBD2. The CDR3 length is 19 residues. Germline V gene lookup returns CDR1 LGHDT and CDR2 YNNKEL (reference sequence). Trimming cost V 3 bases and J 0 bases; bases outside gene matches: 7. CDR3 region: CASSHPGLAGEKAKNIQYF. As DNA, the CDR3 is TGTGCCAGCAGCCACCCGGGACTAGCGGGGGAGAAAGCCAAAAACATTCAGTACTTC.

This clonotype showed up just a few times. CDR3 in amino acids: CASSPGQGVSNQPQHF. For the CDR3, the DNA is TGTGCCAGCAGCCCGGGACAGGGAGTAAGCAATCAGCCCCAGCATTTT. The rearrangement uses TRBV6-1 and TRBJ1-5; TRBD1 matches 9 bases. Germline V gene data show CDR1 as MNHNS and CDR2 as SASEGT. The CDR3 totals 16 residues. V was pared by 6 bases and J by 1 base, with 7 bases of the junction left unmatched.

This clonotype was seen a handful of times. The chain employs TRBV12-3 or TRBV12-4 and TRBJ1-2; tentatively, D is TRBD1 (5 bases). This CDR3 spans 14 amino acids. V lost 7 bases to trimming and J lost 8 bases, with 20 bases between them. The CDR3 region has the DNA TGTGCCAGCACCGCGAAGAACCAGGGTCTAGGCTACACCTTC. It is translated as CASTAKNQGLGYTF.

V and J are TRBV7-2 and TRBJ2-1, with 9 bases identical to TRBD2. The germline gives CDR1 SGHTA, CDR2 FQGNSA. The J segment lost 4 bases and the V segment lost 2 bases, leaving 15 bases of the junction unmatched. CDR3 length: 19 residues. The CDR3 DNA reads as TGTGCCAGCAGCTTATGGTCTAGCGGGGTAACATCGGGGTACAATGAGCAGTTCTTC. It specifies CASSLWSSGVTSGYNEQFF.

This clonotype occurred a few times. The V call is TRBV15, the J call TRBJ1-5; maybe TRBD1 (5 bases). Per the germline V gene, CDR1 is LNHNV and CDR2 is YYDKDF (reference sequence). The V end lost 3 bases, the J end lost 0 bases, and 9 bases lay between the germline ends. The length of the CDR3 is 15 residues. The CDR3, as DNA: TGTGCCACCAGCAGGGACATTAATAGCAATCAGCCCCAGCATTTT. It yields the protein CATSRDINSNQPQHF.

This clonotype was seen ten or more times. The rearrangement uses TRBV12-3 or TRBV12-4 and TRBJ2-3; D unclear. Trimming took off 9 bases at V and 1 base at J, with 17 bases between the two ends. The CDR3 has 15 amino acids. In DNA form, the CDR3 reads TGTGCCAGACCCCAATTAAGGGCCGGCACAGATACGCAGTATTTT. Protein product: CARPQLRAGTDTQYF.

The rearrangement links TRBV12-3 or TRBV12-4 to TRBJ1-1; D gene uncertain. The V gene lost 2 bases and the J gene lost 0 bases, with 10 bases spanning the gap. The CDR3 is 15 amino acids. CDR3 sequence reads: CASSLQSGMNTEAFF. For the CDR3, the DNA is TGTGCCAGCAGTTTACAATCCGGGATGAACACTGAAGCTTTCTTT.

V usage is TRBV10-3 and J usage is TRBJ1-5, with D possibly being TRBD1 (6 bases). This CDR3 has 14 amino acids. The ends were cut back, 2 bases at V and 6 bases at J, with 11 bases in the middle. Germline V gives CDR1 ENHRY, CDR2 SYGVKD. The CDR3 sequence is CAISEETGRQPQHF. CDR3 in DNA: TGTGCCATCAGTGAGGAGACAGGTCGTCAGCCCCAGCATTTT.

V and J are TRBV7-9 and TRBJ2-7, with D possibly TRBD2 on 5 matching bases. The closer fit of TRBJ2-4 to the DNA end suggests the J call may be wrong. The germline CDR1 and CDR2 sequences are SEHNR and FQNEAQ (reference sequence). The CDR3 spans 13 residues. The CDR3 DNA reads TGTGCCAGCAGCCGAGGACTGCGAAACATTCAGTACTTC. This sequence encodes CASSRGLRNIQYF.

Worth noting for this clonotype: Relative to the germline gene, one junction end is altered; a read error may explain this. The DNA of the CDR3 is TGTGCTAGCAGCTTACAGTTTAGGACGGGTGAAGCTTTCTTT. It yields the protein CASSLQFRTGEAFF. The V and J genes are TRBV13 and TRBJ1-1; D gene ambiguous. This CDR3 is built from 14 residues. The germline V gene encodes CDR1 PRHDT and CDR2 FYEKMQ (reference sequence).

This chain connects TRBV6-6 to TRBJ1-1; TRBD1 might be the D (5 bases). This CDR3 has 12 amino acids. CDR1 and CDR2 (germline): MNHNY, SVGAGI (reference sequence). V gave up 5 bases and J gave up 10 bases, with 14 bases separating them. This CDR3 is CASSEMGRGAFF. The CDR3 nucleotides are TGTGCCAGCAGTGAGATGGGGAGGGGAGCTTTCTTT.

CDR3 region: CASSYDRVQREQYF. Here the CDR3 DNA reads TGTGCCAGCAGTTACGACAGGGTCCAGAGGGAGCAGTACTTC. The rearrangement links TRBV6-2 or TRBV6-3 to TRBJ2-5; 7 bases are a match to TRBD1. CDR1 is MNHEY and CDR2 is SVGEGT in the germline V gene. The CDR3 has 14 amino acids. J gave up 11 bases and V 2 bases, and 11 bases lay outside the gene matches.

Only a few counts were recorded for this clonotype. The chain employs TRBV5-1 and TRBJ2-3; D may be TRBD1 (7 bases). CDR1 is SGHRS, CDR2 YFSETQ, per germline. Trimming removed 4 bases from V and 3 bases from J, with 15 bases in between. The CDR3 spans 15 residues. CDR3 residues: CASSLRDSLTDTQYF. The CDR3 nucleotides are TGCGCCAGCAGCCTGCGGGACAGCCTTACAGATACGCAGTATTTT.

The CDR3 is CASSYRDYNEQFF. CDR3 nucleotide sequence: TGTGCCAGCAGTTACAGGGACTACAATGAGCAGTTCTTC. The rearrangement uses TRBV27 and TRBJ2-1; D possibly corresponds to TRBD1 (6 bases). CDR1 MNHEY and CDR2 SMNVEV come from the germline V gene (reference sequence). V lost 4 bases to trimming and J lost 3 bases, with 7 bases between them. CDR3 length: 13 residues.

To note about this clonotype: One junction end does not reproduce the germline sequence, and a read error may be involved. This rearrangement joins TRBV7-9 to TRBJ2-1; 9 bases are shared with TRBD1. The CDR3 extends over 14 amino acids. Germline CDR1 is SEHNR and CDR2 is FQNEAQ (reference sequence). CDR3: CTSSLRGTGNEQFF. CDR3 coding DNA: TGTACCAGCAGCCTAAGGGGGACAGGGAATGAGCAGTTCTTC. Supplemented by reference TRBV7-9 and TRBJ2-1, the full variable domain reads DTGVSQNPRHKITKRGQNVTFRCDPISEHNRLYWYRQTLGQGPEFLTYFQNEAQLEKSRLLSDRFSAERPKGSFSTLEIQRTEQGDSAMYLCTSSLRGTGNEQFFGPGTRLTVL.